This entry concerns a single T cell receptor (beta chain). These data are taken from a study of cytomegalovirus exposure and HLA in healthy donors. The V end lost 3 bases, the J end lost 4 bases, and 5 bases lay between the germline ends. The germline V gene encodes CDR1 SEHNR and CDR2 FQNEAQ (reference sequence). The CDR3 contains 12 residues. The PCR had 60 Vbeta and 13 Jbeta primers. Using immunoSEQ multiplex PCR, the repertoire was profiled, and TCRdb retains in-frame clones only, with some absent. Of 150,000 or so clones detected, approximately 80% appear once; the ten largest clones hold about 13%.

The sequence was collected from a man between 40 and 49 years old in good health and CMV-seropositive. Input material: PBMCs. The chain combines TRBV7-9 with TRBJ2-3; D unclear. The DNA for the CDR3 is TGTGCCAGCAGCTTCGTCCCAGATACGCAGTATTTT. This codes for CASSFVPDTQYF.